The 9 T cell receptor beta chains below all came from one sample that was sequenced in a study of blood T cell repertoires in COVID-19. Generated by immunoSEQ multiplex PCR, the TCRdb table keeps only in-frame clones and is missing some. Here the sample spans about 38,000 clones, 80% to 90% being singletons. What was sequenced was peripheral blood. Source of these receptors: a human donor in a cohort sampled during active COVID-19.

This chain uses TRBV18 with TRBJ1-5, with D maybe TRBD1 (6 bases). The CDR3 is 17 residues long. With 5 bases removed from V and 1 base from J, the gap between germline ends came to 18 bases. Germline-derived CDR1 and CDR2 are KGHSH and LQKENI. CDR3: CASSNRAVGRSNQPQHF. CDR3 bases: TGTGCCAGCTCAAACAGGGCAGTCGGGAGGAGCAATCAGCCCCAGCATTTT.

The rearrangement uses TRBV28 and TRBJ2-3, with D perhaps matching TRBD2 (6 bases). V lost 7 bases to trimming and J lost 1 base, with 15 bases between them. CDR3 length equals 15 residues. Looked up from germline, CDR1 is MDHEN and CDR2 is SYDVKM. In nucleotides, the CDR3 is TGTGCCAGCAACCCTGGGGCTAGCGGCACAGATACGCAGTATTTT. It codes for CASNPGASGTDTQYF.

The chain is built from TRBV7-6 and TRBJ2-2; D might be TRBD2 (6 bases). The CDR3 sequence is 15 residues long. From germline, CDR1 is SGHVS and CDR2 FNYEAQ. V lost 1 base and J lost 4, with 10 bases in between. The CDR3 here is CASSLGGVGTGELFF. For the CDR3, the DNA is TGTGCCAGCAGCTTAGGGGGGGTTGGCACCGGGGAGCTGTTTTTT.

The V call is TRBV3-1 (or the pseudogene TRBV3-2), the J call TRBJ2-7; 8 bases line up with TRBD2. Germline CDR1 and CDR2: LGHDT and YNNKEL (reference sequence). The CDR3 length is 16 residues. V lost 2 bases to trimming and J lost 2 bases; unmatched junction nucleotides: 8. CDR3 nucleotide sequence: TGTGCCAGCAGCCAATCTCCCGGGAGGGGACCCTACGAGCAGTACTTC. As protein: CASSQSPGRGPYEQYF.

Here the CDR3 DNA reads TGTGCCAGCTCACCAGTTGACAGGAACACTGAAGCTTTCTTT. It codes for CASSPVDRNTEAFF. This chain joins TRBV18 and TRBJ1-1, with a weak D call TRBD1 (5 bases). The CDR3 consists of 14 residues. The V and J ends lost 2 bases and 1 base respectively, with 8 bases between them. Germline V gives CDR1 KGHSH, CDR2 LQKENI.

The chain joins TRBV7-6 to TRBJ1-3; 8 positions agree with TRBD1. The CDR3 is 16 amino acids. Trimming cost V 0 bases and J 2 bases; bases outside gene matches: 3. The germline V gene encodes CDR1 SGHVS and CDR2 FNYEAQ. The CDR3 DNA reads as TGTGCCAGCAGCTTAGCTCAGGGGGCAGCTGGAAACACCATATATTTT. This gives the protein CASSLAQGAAGNTIYF.

The chain combines TRBV3-1 (or the pseudogene TRBV3-2) with TRBJ1-6; 11 bases map to TRBD1. The CDR3 covers 15 residues. J lost 9 bases, V lost 4 bases, and 5 bases had no gene match. Germline lookup yields CDR1 LGHDT and CDR2 YNNKEL (reference sequence). Here the CDR3 DNA reads TGTGCCAGCAGCCGATCCGGGACAGGGGGTTCACCCCTCCACTTT. This codes for CASSRSGTGGSPLHF.

The CDR3 sequence: CASSFAGGADTQYF. The CDR3 DNA sequence: TGTGCCAGCAGCTTTGCGGGAGGAGCAGATACGCAGTATTTT. The rearrangement uses TRBV7-2 and TRBJ2-3; 8 bases align to TRBD2. The V gene end was trimmed by 3 bases and the J gene end by 4 bases; junction bases not matched to a gene: 3. The CDR3 runs 14 residues. Germline V lookup: CDR1 SGHTA, CDR2 FQGNSA. The full variable domain, in which reference TRBV7-2 and TRBJ2-3 provide the parts outside the CDR3, is GAGVSQSPSNKVTEKGKDVELRCDPISGHTALYWYRQSLGQGLEFLIYFQGNSAPDKSGLPSDRFSAERTGGSVSTLTIQRTQQEDSAVYLCASSFAGGADTQYFGPGTRLTVL.

V gene TRBV19 combines with J gene TRBJ2-3, with 12 bases matching TRBD2. Germline CDR1 is LNHDA and CDR2 is SQIVND (reference sequence). J lost 6 bases, V lost 7 bases, and 8 bases had no gene match. This CDR3 has 15 residues. The CDR3 protein is CASNRPSGGVDTQYF. The DNA of the CDR3 is TGTGCCAGTAATCGCCCTAGCGGGGGGGTTGATACGCAGTATTTT.